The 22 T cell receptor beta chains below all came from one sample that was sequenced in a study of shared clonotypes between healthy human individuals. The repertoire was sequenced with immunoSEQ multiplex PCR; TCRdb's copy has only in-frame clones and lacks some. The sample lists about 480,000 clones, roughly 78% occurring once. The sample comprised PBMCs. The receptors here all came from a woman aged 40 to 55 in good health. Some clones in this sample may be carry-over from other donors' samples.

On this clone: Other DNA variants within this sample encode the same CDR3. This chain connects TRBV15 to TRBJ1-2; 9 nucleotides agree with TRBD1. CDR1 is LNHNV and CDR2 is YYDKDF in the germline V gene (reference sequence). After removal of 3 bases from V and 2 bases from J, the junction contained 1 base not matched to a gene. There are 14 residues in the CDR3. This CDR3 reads CATSRDRGNYGYTF. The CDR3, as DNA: TGTGCCACCAGCAGGGACAGGGGAAACTATGGCTACACCTTC.

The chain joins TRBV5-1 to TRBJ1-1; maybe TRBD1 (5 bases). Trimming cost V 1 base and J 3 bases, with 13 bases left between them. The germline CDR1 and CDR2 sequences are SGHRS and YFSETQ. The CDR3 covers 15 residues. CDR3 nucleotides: TGCGCCAGCAGCTTGACCCACGGGGGATACACTGAAGCTTTCTTT. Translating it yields CASSLTHGGYTEAFF.

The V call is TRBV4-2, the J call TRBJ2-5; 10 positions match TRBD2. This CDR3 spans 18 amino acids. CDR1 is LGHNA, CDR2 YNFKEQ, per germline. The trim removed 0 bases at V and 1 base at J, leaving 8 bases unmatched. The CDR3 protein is CASSQDLLAGAIQETQYF. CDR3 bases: TGTGCCAGCAGCCAAGATTTGCTAGCGGGAGCCATCCAAGAGACCCAGTACTTC.

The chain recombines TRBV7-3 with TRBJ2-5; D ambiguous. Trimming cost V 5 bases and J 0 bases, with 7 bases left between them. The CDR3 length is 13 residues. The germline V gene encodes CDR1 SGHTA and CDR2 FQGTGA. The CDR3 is CASSRRDQETQYF. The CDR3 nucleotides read TGTGCCAGCAGCCGACGGGACCAAGAGACCCAGTACTTC.

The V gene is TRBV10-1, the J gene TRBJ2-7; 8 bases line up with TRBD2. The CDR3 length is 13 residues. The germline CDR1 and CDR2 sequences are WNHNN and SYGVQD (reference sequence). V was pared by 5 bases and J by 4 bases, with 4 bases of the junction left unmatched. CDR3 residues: CASSSSGIYEQYF. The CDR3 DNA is TGCGCCAGCAGTAGTAGCGGGATATACGAGCAGTACTTC.

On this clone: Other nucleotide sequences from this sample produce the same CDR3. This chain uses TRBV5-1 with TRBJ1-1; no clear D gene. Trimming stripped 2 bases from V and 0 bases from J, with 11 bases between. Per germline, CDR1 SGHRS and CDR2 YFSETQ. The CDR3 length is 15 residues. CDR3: CASSLDPGLNTEAFF. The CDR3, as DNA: TGCGCCAGCAGCTTAGACCCTGGTTTGAACACTGAAGCTTTCTTT. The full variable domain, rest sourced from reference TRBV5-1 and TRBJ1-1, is KAGVTQTPRYLIKTRGQQVTLSCSPISGHRSVSWYQQTPGQGLQFLFEYFSETQRNKGNFPGRFSGRQFSNSRSEMNVSTLELGDSALYLCASSLDPGLNTEAFFGQGTRLTVV.

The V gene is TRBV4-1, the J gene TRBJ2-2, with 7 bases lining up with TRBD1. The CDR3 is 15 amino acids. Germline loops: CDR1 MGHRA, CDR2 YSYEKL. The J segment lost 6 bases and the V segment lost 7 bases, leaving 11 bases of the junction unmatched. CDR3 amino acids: CASNSPGTVAGELFF. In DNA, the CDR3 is TGCGCCAGCAACTCCCCAGGGACAGTGGCCGGGGAGCTGTTTTTT.

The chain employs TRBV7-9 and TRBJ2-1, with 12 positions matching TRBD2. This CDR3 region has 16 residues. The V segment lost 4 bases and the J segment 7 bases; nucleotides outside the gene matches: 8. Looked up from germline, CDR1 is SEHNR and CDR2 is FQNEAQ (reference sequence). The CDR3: CASSSLTSGRMNEQFF. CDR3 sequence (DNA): TGTGCCAGCAGCTCCCTAACTAGCGGGAGGATGAATGAGCAGTTCTTC. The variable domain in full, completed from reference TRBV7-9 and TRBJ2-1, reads DTGVSQNPRHKITKRGQNVTFRCDPISEHNRLYWYRQTLGQGPEFLTYFQNEAQLEKSRLLSDRFSAERPKGSFSTLEIQRTEQGDSAMYLCASSSLTSGRMNEQFFGPGTRLTVL.

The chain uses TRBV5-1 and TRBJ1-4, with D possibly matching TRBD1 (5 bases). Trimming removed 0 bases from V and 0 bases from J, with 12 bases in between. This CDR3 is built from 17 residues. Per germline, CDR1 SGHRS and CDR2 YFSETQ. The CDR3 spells CASSLVPLQATNEKLFF. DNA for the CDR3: TGCGCCAGCAGCTTGGTCCCGCTACAGGCAACTAATGAAAAACTGTTTTTT.

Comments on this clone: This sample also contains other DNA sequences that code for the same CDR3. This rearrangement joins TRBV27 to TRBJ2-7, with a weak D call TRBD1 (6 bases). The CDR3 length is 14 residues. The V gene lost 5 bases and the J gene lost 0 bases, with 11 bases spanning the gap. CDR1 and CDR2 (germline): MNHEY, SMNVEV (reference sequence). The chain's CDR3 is CASSPRQVSYEQYF. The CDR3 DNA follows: TGTGCCAGCAGTCCAAGACAGGTCTCCTACGAGCAGTACTTC.

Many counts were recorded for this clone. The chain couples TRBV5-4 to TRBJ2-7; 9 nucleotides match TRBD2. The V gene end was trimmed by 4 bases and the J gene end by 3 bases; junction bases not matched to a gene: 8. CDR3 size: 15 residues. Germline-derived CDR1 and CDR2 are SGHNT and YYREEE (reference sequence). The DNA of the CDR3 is TGTGCCAGCAGCGCGGGAGGGGACAATGGCTACGAGCAGTACTTC. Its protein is CASSAGGDNGYEQYF.

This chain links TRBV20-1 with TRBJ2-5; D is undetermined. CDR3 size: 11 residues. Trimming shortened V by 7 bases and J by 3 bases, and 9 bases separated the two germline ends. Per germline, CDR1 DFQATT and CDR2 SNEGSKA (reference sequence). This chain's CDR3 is CSVESEETQYF. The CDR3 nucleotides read TGCAGTGTCGAGAGCGAAGAGACCCAGTACTTC.

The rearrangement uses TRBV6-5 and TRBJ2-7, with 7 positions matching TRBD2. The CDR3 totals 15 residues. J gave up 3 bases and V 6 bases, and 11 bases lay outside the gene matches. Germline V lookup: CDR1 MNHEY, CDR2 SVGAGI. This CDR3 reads CASSLIGRAGYEQYF. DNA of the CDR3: TGTGCCAGCAGCCTTATAGGGAGGGCGGGCTACGAGCAGTACTTC.

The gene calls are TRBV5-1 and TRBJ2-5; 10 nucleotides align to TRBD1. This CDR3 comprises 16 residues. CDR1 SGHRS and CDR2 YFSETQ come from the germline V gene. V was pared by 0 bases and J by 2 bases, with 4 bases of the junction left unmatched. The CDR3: CASSLAPGQGQETQYF. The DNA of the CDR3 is TGCGCCAGCAGCTTGGCCCCGGGACAGGGGCAAGAGACCCAGTACTTC.

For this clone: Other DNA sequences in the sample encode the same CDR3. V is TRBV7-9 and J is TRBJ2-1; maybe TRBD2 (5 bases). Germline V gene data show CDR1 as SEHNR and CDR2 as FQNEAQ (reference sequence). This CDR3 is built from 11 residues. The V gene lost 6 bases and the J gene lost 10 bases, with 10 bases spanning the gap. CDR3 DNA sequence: TGTGCCAGCAGTCTAGCAGGCGAGCAGTTCTTC. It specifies CASSLAGEQFF.

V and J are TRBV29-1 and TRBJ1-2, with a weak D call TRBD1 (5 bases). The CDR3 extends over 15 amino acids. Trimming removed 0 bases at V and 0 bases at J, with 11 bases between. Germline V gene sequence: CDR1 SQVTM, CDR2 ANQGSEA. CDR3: CSVEDRGAANYGYTF. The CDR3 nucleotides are TGCAGCGTTGAAGATCGAGGGGCCGCTAACTATGGCTACACCTTC.

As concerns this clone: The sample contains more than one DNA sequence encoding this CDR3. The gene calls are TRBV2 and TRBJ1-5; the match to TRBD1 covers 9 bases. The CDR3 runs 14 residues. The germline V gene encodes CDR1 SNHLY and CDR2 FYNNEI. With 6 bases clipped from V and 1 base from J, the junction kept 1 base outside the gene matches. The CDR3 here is CASRGTGSNQPQHF. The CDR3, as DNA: TGTGCCAGCAGGGGGACAGGGAGCAATCAGCCCCAGCATTTT.

CDR3 sequence (DNA): TGTGCCAGCAGTTGGTCCGGGACAGAGTTCTATGGCTACACCTTC. It translates to CASSWSGTEFYGYTF. The chain recombines TRBV27 with TRBJ1-2, with 7 bases that match TRBD1. This CDR3 comprises 15 residues. Germline CDR1 reads MNHEY; CDR2 reads SMNVEV (reference sequence). Unmatched junction bases numbered 9, after V lost 4 bases and J lost 4 bases.

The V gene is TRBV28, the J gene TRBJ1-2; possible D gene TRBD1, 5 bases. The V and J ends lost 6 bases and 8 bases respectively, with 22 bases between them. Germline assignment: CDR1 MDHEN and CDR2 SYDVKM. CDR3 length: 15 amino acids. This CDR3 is CASSLMGRGRDGYTF. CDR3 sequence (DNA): TGTGCCAGCAGCCTGATGGGGAGAGGGAGGGACGGCTACACCTTC.

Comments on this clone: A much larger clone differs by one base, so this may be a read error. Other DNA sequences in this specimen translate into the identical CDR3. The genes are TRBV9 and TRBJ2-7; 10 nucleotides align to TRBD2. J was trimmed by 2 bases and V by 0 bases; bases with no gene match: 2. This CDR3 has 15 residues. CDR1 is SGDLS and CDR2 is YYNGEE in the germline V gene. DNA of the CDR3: TGTGCCAGCAGCGTAGGGCTAGCGGGAGCCTACGAGCAGTACTTC. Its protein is CASSVGLAGAYEQYF. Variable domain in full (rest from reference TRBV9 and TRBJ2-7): DSGVTQTPKHLITATGQRVTLRCSPRSGDLSVYWYQQSLDQGLQFLIQYYNGEERAKGNILERFSAQQFPDLHSELNLSSLELGDSALYFCASSVGLAGAYEQYFGPGTRLTVT.

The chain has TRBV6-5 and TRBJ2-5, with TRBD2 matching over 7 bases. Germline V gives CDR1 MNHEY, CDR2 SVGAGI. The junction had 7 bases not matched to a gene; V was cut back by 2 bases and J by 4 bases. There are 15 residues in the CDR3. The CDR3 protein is CASSYPAGGGETQYF. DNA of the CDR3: TGTGCCAGCAGTTACCCGGCGGGCGGGGGAGAGACCCAGTACTTC.

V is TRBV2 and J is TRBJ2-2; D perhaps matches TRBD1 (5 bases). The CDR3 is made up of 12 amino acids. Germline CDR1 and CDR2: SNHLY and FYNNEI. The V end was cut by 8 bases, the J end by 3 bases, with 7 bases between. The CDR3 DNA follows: TGTGCCAGCGGGGCCCACACCGGGGAGCTGTTTTTT. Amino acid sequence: CASGAHTGELFF.